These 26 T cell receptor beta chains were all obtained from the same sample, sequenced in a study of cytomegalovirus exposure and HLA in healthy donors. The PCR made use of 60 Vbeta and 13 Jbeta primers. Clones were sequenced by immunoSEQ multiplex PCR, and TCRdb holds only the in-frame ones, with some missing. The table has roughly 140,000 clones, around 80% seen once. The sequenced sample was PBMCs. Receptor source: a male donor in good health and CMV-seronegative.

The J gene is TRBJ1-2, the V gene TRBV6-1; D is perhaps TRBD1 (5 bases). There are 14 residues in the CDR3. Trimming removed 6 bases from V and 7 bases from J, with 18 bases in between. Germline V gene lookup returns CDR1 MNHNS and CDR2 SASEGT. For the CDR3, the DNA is TGTGCCAGCAGGCTACCACAGGATCTAAGTGGCTACACCTTC. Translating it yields CASRLPQDLSGYTF.

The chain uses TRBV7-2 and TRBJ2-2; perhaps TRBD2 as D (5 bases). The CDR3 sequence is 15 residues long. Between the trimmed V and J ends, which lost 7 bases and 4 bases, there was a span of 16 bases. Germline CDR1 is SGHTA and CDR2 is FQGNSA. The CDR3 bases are TGTGCCAGCACCCGGGGTCCCCCTGGCACCGGGGAGCTGTTTTTT. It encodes CASTRGPPGTGELFF.

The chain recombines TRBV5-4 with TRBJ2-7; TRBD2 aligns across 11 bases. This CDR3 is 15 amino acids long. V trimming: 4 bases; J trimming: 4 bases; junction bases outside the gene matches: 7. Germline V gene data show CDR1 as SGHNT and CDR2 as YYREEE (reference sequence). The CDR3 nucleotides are TGTGCCAGCAGCCTACGACTAGCGGGGAAATACGAGCAGTACTTC. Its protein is CASSLRLAGKYEQYF. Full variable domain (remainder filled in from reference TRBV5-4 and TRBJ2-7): ETGVTQSPTHLIKTRGQQVTLRCSSQSGHNTVSWYQQALGQGPQFIFQYYREEENGRGNFPPRFSGLQFPNYSSELNVNALELDDSALYLCASSLRLAGKYEQYFGPGTRLTVT.

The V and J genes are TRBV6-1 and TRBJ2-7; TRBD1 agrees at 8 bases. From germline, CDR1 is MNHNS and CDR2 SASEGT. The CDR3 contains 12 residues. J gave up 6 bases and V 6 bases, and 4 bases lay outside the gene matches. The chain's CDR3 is CASRDRVSEQYF. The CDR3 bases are TGTGCCAGCAGGGACAGGGTAAGCGAGCAGTACTTC.

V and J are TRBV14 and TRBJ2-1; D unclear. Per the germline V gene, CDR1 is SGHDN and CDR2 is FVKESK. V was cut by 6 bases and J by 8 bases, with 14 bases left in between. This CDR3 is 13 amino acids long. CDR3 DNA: TGTGCCAGCAGTCCCGACTTGAACTATGAGCAGTTCTTC. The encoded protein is CASSPDLNYEQFF.

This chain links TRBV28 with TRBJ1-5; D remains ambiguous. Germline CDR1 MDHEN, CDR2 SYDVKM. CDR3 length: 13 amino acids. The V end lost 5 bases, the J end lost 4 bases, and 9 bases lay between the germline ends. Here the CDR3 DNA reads TGTGCCAGCAGTCCCCGGAGGAATCAGCCCCAGCATTTT. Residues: CASSPRRNQPQHF.

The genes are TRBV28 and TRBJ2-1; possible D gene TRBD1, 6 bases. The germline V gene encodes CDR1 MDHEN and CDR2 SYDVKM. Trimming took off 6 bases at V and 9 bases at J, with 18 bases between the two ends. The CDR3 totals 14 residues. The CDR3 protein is CASSQLGAFGEQFF. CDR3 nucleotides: TGTGCCAGCAGCCAGCTGGGGGCGTTCGGTGAGCAGTTCTTC.

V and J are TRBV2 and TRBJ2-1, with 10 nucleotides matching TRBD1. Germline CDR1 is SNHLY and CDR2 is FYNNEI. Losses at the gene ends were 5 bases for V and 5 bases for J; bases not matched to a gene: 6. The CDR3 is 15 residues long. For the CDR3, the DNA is TGTGCCAGCAGTTTTTGGGACAGGGGAAACAATGAGCAGTTCTTC. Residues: CASSFWDRGNNEQFF.

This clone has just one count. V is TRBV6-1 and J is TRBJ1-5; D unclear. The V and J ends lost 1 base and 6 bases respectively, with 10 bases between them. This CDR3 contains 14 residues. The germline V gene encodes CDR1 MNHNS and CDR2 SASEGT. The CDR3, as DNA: TGTGCCAGCAGTGAAGGGAGGAGCGGTCAGCCCCAGCATTTT. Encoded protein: CASSEGRSGQPQHF.

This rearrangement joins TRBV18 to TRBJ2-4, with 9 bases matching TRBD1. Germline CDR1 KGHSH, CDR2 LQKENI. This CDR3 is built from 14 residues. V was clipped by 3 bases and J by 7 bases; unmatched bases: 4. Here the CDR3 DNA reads TGTGCCAGCTCACCCATAACAGGGGGCAACATTCAGTACTTC. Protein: CASSPITGGNIQYF. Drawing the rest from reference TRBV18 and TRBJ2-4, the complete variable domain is NAGVMQNPRHLVRRRGQEARLRCSPMKGHSHVYWYRQLPEEGLKFMVYLQKENIIDESGMPKERFSAEFPKEGPSILRIQQVVRGDSAAYFCASSPITGGNIQYFGAGTRLSVL.

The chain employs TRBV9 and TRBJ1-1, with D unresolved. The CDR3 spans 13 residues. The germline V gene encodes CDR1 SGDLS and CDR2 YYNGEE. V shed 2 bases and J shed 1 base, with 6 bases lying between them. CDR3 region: CASSVRENTEAFF. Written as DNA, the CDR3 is TGTGCCAGCAGCGTGAGGGAGAACACTGAAGCTTTCTTT.

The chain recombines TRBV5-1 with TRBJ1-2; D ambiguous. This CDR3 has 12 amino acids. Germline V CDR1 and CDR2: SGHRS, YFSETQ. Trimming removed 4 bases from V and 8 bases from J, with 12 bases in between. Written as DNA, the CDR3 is TGCGCCAGCAGCCCAGGTACAGCAGGCTACACCTTC. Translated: CASSPGTAGYTF.

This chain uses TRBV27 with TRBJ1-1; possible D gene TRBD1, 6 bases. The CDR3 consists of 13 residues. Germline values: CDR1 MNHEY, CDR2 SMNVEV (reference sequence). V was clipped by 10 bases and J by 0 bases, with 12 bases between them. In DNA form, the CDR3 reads TGTGCCACCTCGACAGGAATGAACACTGAAGCTTTCTTT. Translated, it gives CATSTGMNTEAFF.

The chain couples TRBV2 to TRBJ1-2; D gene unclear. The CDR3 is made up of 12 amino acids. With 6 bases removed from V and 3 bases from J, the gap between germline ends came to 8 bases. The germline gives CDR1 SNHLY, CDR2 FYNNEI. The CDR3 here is CASRRDDYGYTF. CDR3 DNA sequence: TGTGCCAGCAGGCGGGATGACTATGGCTACACCTTC.

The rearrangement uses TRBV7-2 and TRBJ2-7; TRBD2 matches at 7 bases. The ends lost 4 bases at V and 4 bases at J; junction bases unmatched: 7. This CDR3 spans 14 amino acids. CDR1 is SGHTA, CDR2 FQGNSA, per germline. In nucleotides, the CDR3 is TGTGCCAGCAGCTCCCACGGGGGAGGGTACGAGCAGTACTTC. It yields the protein CASSSHGGGYEQYF.

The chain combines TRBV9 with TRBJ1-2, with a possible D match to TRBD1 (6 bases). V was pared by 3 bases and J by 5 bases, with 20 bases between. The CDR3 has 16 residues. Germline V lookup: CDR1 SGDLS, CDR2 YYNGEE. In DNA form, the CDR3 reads TGTGCCAGCAGCGAGAGACCGGACAGCGACCTTTATGGCTACACCTTC. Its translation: CASSERPDSDLYGYTF.

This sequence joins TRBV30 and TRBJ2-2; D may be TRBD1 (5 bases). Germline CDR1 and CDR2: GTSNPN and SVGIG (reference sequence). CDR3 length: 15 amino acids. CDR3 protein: CATASGRANTGELFF. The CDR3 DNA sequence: TGTGCTACCGCGAGTGGCAGGGCGAACACCGGGGAGCTGTTTTTT.

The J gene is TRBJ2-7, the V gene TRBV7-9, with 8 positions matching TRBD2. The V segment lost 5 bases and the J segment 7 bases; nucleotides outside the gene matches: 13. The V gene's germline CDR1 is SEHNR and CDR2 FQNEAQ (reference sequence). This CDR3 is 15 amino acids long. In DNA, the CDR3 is TGTGCCAGCAGCCTGGCGGGGGGCACACCTGGTGAGCAGTACTTC. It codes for CASSLAGGTPGEQYF.

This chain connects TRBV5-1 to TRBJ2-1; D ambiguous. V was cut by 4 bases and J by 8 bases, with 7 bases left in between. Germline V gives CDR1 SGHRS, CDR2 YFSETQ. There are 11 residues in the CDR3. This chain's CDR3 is CASSSEYEQFF. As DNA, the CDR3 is TGCGCCAGCAGCAGCGAGTATGAGCAGTTCTTC.

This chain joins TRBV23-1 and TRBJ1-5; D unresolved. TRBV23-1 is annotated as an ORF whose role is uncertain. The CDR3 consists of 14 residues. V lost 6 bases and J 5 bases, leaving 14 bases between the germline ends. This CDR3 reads CASSHLSGDQPQHF. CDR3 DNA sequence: TGCGCCAGCAGCCATTTATCCGGGGATCAGCCCCAGCATTTT.

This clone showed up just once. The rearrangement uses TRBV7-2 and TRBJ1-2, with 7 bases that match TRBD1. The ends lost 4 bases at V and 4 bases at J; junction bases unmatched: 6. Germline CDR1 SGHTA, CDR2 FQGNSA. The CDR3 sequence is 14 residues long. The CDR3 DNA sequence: TGTGCCAGCAGCTCGACAGGGATTGGCTATGGCTACACCTTC. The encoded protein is CASSSTGIGYGYTF. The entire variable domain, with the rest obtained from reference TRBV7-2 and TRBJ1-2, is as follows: GAGVSQSPSNKVTEKGKDVELRCDPISGHTALYWYRQSLGQGLEFLIYFQGNSAPDKSGLPSDRFSAERTGGSVSTLTIQRTQQEDSAVYLCASSSTGIGYGYTFGSGTRLTVV.

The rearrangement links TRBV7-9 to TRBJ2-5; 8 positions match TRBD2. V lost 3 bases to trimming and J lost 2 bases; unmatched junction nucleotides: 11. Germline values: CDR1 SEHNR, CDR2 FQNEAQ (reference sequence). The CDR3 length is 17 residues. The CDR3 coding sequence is TGTGCCAGCAGCTTTTTTCCAGCGGGGGTCCTGCAAGAGACCCAGTACTTC. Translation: CASSFFPAGVLQETQYF.

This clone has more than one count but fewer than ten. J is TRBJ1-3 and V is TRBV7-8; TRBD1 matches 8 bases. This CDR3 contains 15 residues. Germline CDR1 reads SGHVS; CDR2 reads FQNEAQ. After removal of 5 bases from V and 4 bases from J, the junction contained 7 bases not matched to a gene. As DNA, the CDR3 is TGTGCCAGCAGCCGGGAGACAGGGGTAGGAAACACCATATATTTT. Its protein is CASSRETGVGNTIYF.

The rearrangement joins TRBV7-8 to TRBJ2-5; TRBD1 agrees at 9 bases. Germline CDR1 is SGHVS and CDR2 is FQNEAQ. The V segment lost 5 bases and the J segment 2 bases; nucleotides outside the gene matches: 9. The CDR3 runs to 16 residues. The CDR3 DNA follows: TGTGCCAGCAGCCCTCGATCCGGGACAGGGCAAGAGACCCAGTACTTC. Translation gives CASSPRSGTGQETQYF.

DNA for the CDR3: TGTGCCAGCAGTAGAGGACAGGGGAGGAGCAATCAGCCCCAGCATTTT. Translation: CASSRGQGRSNQPQHF. V and J are TRBV2 and TRBJ1-5, with 9 bases fitting TRBD1. With V trimmed by 5 bases and J by 1 base, 6 bases remained unmatched. The CDR3 sequence is 16 residues long. Germline V CDR1 and CDR2: SNHLY, FYNNEI.

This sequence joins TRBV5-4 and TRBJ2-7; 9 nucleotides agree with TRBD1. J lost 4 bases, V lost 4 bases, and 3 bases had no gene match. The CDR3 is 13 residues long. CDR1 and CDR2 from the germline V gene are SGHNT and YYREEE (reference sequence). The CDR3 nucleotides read TGTGCCAGCAGCCGGGACAGGGTATACGAGCAGTACTTC. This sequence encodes CASSRDRVYEQYF.